Each of the 12 T cell receptor beta chains below was sequenced from the same sample in a study of blood T cells in healthy people across ages. Using a J-beta primer mix together with a sample-barcoded 5' primer, a second PCR was run for roughly 7 to 12 cycles. A single record per CDR3 protein comes from TCRdb applying MiXCR to the 5' RACE reads. This table has just under 550,000 distinct CDR3 sequences, less than 25% appearing once. The same data also went into a second study, on T cells of mothers and their children.

Sequencing used blood. The receptors stem from a boy aged 5-17 years in good health.

The gene calls are TRBV4-3 and TRBJ2-7; D may be TRBD1 or TRBD2 (5 bases each). Germline V gene lookup returns CDR1 LGHNA and CDR2 YSLEER. Trimming removed 1 base from V and 3 bases from J, with 19 bases in between. The CDR3 is made up of 17 amino acids. This CDR3 is CASSQALGDSFLYEQYF. CDR3 DNA sequence: TGCGCCAGCAGCCAAGCACTAGGTGACAGCTTTCTCTACGAGCAGTACTTC.

The chain has TRBV19 and TRBJ2-1; weak D call: TRBD2 (6 bases). Near its end, the DNA agrees better with TRBJ2-7, so the J call may be wrong. The length of the CDR3 is 14 residues. Per the germline V gene, CDR1 is LNHDA and CDR2 is SQIVND (reference sequence). The CDR3 bases are TGTGCCAGTAGTCGCGGGACCCCATGCTACGAGCAGTACTTC. It codes for CASSRGTPCYEQYF.

This clonotype has more than one count but fewer than ten. The chain employs TRBV7-9 and TRBJ2-7; tentative D call: TRBD2 (6 bases). From germline, CDR1 is SEHNR and CDR2 FQNEAQ (reference sequence). Trimming left V 5 bases short and J 6 bases short, with 20 bases between. CDR3 length equals 15 residues. The CDR3 loop reads CASSPGLTDRGEQYF. The DNA of the CDR3 is TGTGCCAGCAGCCCGGGACTTACCGACCGTGGCGAGCAGTACTTC.

This clonotype was recorded many times. The chain links TRBV9 to TRBJ2-5; 9 bases fit TRBD2. CDR1 is SGDLS, CDR2 YYNGEE, per germline. V lost 3 bases, J lost 5 bases, and 5 bases stayed unmatched. CDR3 length: 14 amino acids. DNA for the CDR3: TGTGCCAGCAGCGCTAGCGGGATGGGGGAGACCCAGTACTTC. Translation gives CASSASGMGETQYF.

This chain joins TRBV5-1 and TRBJ2-5; possibly TRBD2 for D (7 bases). CDR1 and CDR2 (germline): SGHRS, YFSETQ. The ends were cut back, 0 bases at V and 4 bases at J, with 16 bases in the middle. The CDR3 has 16 amino acids. The DNA for the CDR3 is TGCGCCAGCAGCTTGGGTTCTGGCGGGGGCGGAGAGACCCAGTACTTC. Translating gives CASSLGSGGGGETQYF.

This chain uses TRBV20-1 with TRBJ2-5, with D possibly TRBD2 on 5 matching bases. Deletions cut 4 bases from V and 7 bases from J, with 22 bases between. Germline V gives CDR1 DFQATT, CDR2 SNEGSKA (reference sequence). The CDR3 has 15 residues. CDR3 protein: CSAIPHDGKGWTQYF. CDR3 sequence (DNA): TGCAGTGCTATCCCCCACGACGGGAAGGGTTGGACCCAGTACTTC.

CDR3 bases: TGTGCCAGCAGCTTAGCGGCCCAGGGAGTCATCTTAGCAGGTGTTGAGTTCTTC. Its protein is CASSLAAQGVILAGVEFF. The V gene is TRBV7-2, the J gene TRBJ2-1, with D perhaps given as TRBD1 or TRBD2 (5 bases each). This CDR3 spans 18 amino acids. The V end was cut by 0 bases, the J end by 14 bases, with 29 bases between. CDR1 is SGHTA and CDR2 is FQGNSA in the germline V gene.

V usage is TRBV6-2 or TRBV6-3 and J usage is TRBJ2-2; maybe TRBD2 (5 bases). The V end lost 6 bases, the J end lost 2 bases, and 16 bases lay between the germline ends. Germline CDR1 is MNHEY and CDR2 is SVGEGT. The CDR3 runs 16 residues. The CDR3 loop is CASREGPAVNTGELFF. The CDR3 DNA sequence: TGTGCCAGCAGGGAAGGACCAGCGGTTAACACCGGGGAGCTGTTTTTT.

This clonotype occurred a few times. The chain recombines TRBV13 with TRBJ2-7; D perhaps matches TRBD1 (6 bases). V shed 4 bases and J shed 2 bases, with 12 bases lying between them. Germline CDR1 reads PRHDT; CDR2 reads FYEKMQ (reference sequence). This CDR3 has 14 residues. CDR3 residues: CASSYSTGPYEQYF. In DNA, the CDR3 is TGTGCCAGCAGCTATTCGACAGGTCCCTACGAGCAGTACTTC.

The chain links TRBV6-5 to TRBJ2-3; possibly TRBD1 or TRBD2 for D (5 bases each). This CDR3 has 12 amino acids. V dropped 6 bases and J dropped 9 bases, with 13 bases sitting between them. Per the germline V gene, CDR1 is MNHEY and CDR2 is SVGAGI. CDR3 sequence: CASSRTEGTQYF. The DNA for the CDR3 is TGTGCCAGCAGCCGTACAGAGGGGACGCAGTATTTT.

This clonotype has more than one count but fewer than ten. The chain carries TRBV25-1 and TRBJ2-3; D could derive from TRBD1 or TRBD2 (5 bases each). V was clipped by 3 bases and J by 0 bases, with 19 bases between them. Germline V gene lookup returns CDR1 MGHDK and CDR2 SYGVNS. The CDR3 consists of 18 residues. The chain's CDR3 is CASSDNKGTMPSTDTQYF. The CDR3 region has the DNA TGTGCCAGCAGTGACAATAAAGGGACGATGCCTAGCACAGATACGCAGTATTTT.

As for this clonotype: At one of its ends the junction is not consistent with the germline gene, which may arise from a read error. The V call is TRBV29-1, the J call TRBJ1-3; no clear D. Germline V CDR1 and CDR2: SQVTM, ANQGSEA. The CDR3 length is 14 residues. The CDR3 loop is CSVEDLSYGKTIYF. The CDR3 DNA reads TGCAGCGTTGAAGATCTCAGCTACGGAAAGACCATATATTTT.